This TCR beta chain derives from a study of cytomegalovirus exposure and HLA in healthy donors. Turning to the study itself: Around 86 million unique TCRs, all from HLA-typed donors, were included in an early release of the data. Study outcomes and limitations: Analysis performed later showed TCR beta chains linked to HLA being more clonally expanded than equally common others. In a later analysis, an Asian-associated ancestry cluster reportedly showed fewer N-insertions than the roughly 730-donor mean.

Concerning this clone itself: What it recognizes is unknown.

Primers included in the PCR were 60 Vbeta and 13 Jbeta primers. How the authors handled the data: A later analysis tallied 75 million to 80 million unique TCR beta chains, about 12 million of them shared. This table comes from immunoSEQ multiplex PCR, and its TCRdb copy is limited to in-frame clones, with some not included. Clone size and the V and J calls come from that table; the DNA yielded D and trimming. The sample consists of approximately 240,000 clones, about 89% of them appearing once. The sequenced material came from PBMCs. This sequence was found in a woman aged 18-30 years in good health and CMV-seronegative.

CDR3 amino acids: CASSFNRGVHGYTF. The CDR3 DNA is TGTGCCAGCAGTTTTAACAGGGGCGTCCATGGCTACACCTTC. The V call is TRBV27, the J call TRBJ1-2; 7 bases line up with TRBD1. In germline, CDR1 is MNHEY, CDR2 SMNVEV (reference sequence). The length of the CDR3 is 14 residues. The trim removed 3 bases at V and 6 bases at J, leaving 7 bases unmatched.